This T cell receptor beta chain was recorded in a study of low-dose radiotherapy and immunotherapy resistance in tumors. Whole-study context: Intravenous administration to patients comprised nivolumab at 240 mg every two weeks and ipilimumab at 1 mg/kg every six weeks. The authors gave intravenous cyclophosphamide 200 mg/m2 every two weeks, one day before radiation and immunotherapy.

TRAV- and TRBV-specific primers were used for first-strand cDNA, which covered alpha and beta chains. The TCRs were subjected to amplification over roughly 18 PCR cycles employing a constant-region primer in conjunction with a V-primer adapter. TCRdb re-derived calls from the reads in MiXCR, one entry per CDR3 protein. The sample shows about 58,000 distinct CDR3 sequences, 20% to 25% of them seen only once. This clonotype was counted at least ten times. The CDR3 extends over 14 amino acids. V was shortened by 4 bases and J by 0 bases, with 11 bases between the two germline ends. Germline loops: CDR1 SGHRS, CDR2 YFSETQ. Time point indicated: after trial treatment. The treatment is: LDRT plus nivolumab, ipilimumab, low-dose cyclophosphamide and aspirin (RACIN trial). Treatment of the donors consisted of nivolumab and ipilimumab (plus aspirin, low-dose cyclophosphamide and low-dose radiotherapy).

The material was PBMCs, obtained after low-dose radiotherapy plus immunotherapy. The gene calls are TRBV5-1 and TRBJ2-7, with D unclear. The receptor comes from a male donor with prostate cancer. CDR3 region: CASSPGRSSYEQYF. Here the CDR3 DNA reads TGCGCCAGCAGCCCTGGGCGATCCTCCTACGAGCAGTACTTC.